This TCR beta chain was sequenced during a study of T cell responses to AZD1222 COVID-19 vaccine. Study conclusions and caveats: Unmutated variant regions reportedly attract nearly half of all spike-specific TCRs.

Libraries were prepared by immunoSEQ multiplex PCR; TCRdb keeps only in-frame clonotypes and omits some of them. The sample yields more than 140,000 clones, about 92% seen once. This CDR3 contains 17 residues. V lost 1 base, J lost 7 bases, and 11 bases stayed unmatched. The germline V gene encodes CDR1 LNHNV and CDR2 YYDKDF (reference sequence). Comments on this clone: Its antigen is not known.

This TCR derives from an adult in good health. The chain uses TRBV15 and TRBJ1-4; 8 bases are shared with TRBD1. Sequences were derived from peripheral blood, sampled on day 0 of MenACWY control vaccination. The chain's CDR3 is CATSRGVGRGRGEKLFF. In DNA form, the CDR3 reads TGTGCCACCAGCAGAGGGGTTGGCAGGGGGCGAGGTGAAAAACTGTTTTTT.